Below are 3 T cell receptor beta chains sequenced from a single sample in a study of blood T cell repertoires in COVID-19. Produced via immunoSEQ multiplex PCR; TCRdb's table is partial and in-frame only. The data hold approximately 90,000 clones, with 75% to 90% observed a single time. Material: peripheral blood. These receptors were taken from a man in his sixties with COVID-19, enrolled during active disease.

The CDR3 protein is CASSRTGGAETNYGYTF. DNA of the CDR3: TGTGCCAGCAGTAGGACAGGGGGCGCGGAAACTAACTATGGCTACACCTTC. The V gene is TRBV2, the J gene TRBJ1-2; 11 bases are shared with TRBD1. The CDR3 consists of 17 residues. CDR1 is SNHLY, CDR2 FYNNEI, per germline. V lost 5 bases to trimming and J lost 0 bases; unmatched junction nucleotides: 8.

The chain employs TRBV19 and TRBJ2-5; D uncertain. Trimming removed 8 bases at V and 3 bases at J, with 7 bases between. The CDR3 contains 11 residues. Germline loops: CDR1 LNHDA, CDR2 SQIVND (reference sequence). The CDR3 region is CASRHEETQYF. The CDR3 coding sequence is TGTGCCAGTCGACATGAAGAGACCCAGTACTTC.

CDR3 in DNA: TGTGCCAGCAGAACTAACAGGGGTCGACTTACCTACGAGCAGTACTTC. Protein product: CASRTNRGRLTYEQYF. The chain couples TRBV7-2 to TRBJ2-7; 7 bases agree with TRBD1. The V segment lost 6 bases and the J segment 2 bases; nucleotides outside the gene matches: 13. The germline V gene has CDR1 SGHTA and CDR2 FQGNSA. The CDR3 spans 16 residues.